This T cell receptor (beta chain) was recorded in a study of T cell responses to AZD1222 COVID-19 vaccine. General study findings and limits: The sample set comprised mostly white British donors with more females, and clonal diversity was possibly underestimated. Baseline seropositivity occurred in only a handful of AZD1222 recipients.

The germline V and J ends were trimmed by 6 bases and 13 bases, with 22 bases remaining between them. This CDR3 has 14 amino acids. CDR1 SNHLY and CDR2 FYNNEI come from the germline V gene. In regard to this clone: Its antigen is as yet unknown.

Using immunoSEQ multiplex PCR, the repertoire was profiled, and TCRdb retains in-frame clones only, with some absent. The sample yields 100,000 or so clones, less than 90% seen once. This rearrangement joins TRBV2 to TRBJ2-1; tentative D call: TRBD1 (7 bases). The material was peripheral blood, obtained on day 0 of AZD1222 vaccination. The sequence was obtained from an adult in good health. In DNA form, the CDR3 reads TGTGCCAGCAGCAGGGGGGTGGGCGGTACATCTCAGTTCTTC. It encodes CASSRGVGGTSQFF.